Listed here are 23 T cell receptor beta chains from one sample, sequenced in a study of blood T cell repertoires in COVID-19. Profiling relied on immunoSEQ multiplex PCR, and the TCRdb table lists in-frame clones only, not all of them. The repertoire includes fewer than 400,000 clones, approximately 87% of them detected once, and 10% sits in the top ten. The material sequenced was PBMCs or T cells enriched from blood (not recorded which). The receptors stem from a woman between 45 and 60 years old who had recovered from COVID-19.

This clone was recorded a few times. The genes are TRBV21-1 and TRBJ1-2; TRBD1 is taken as the D call from the table, unchecked against the DNA. TRBV21-1 is reported as a pseudogene. The CDR3 sequence is 12 residues long. CDR3 DNA sequence: TGTGCCAGCAGGGACAGGAACTATGGCTACACCTTC. It is translated as CASRDRNYGYTF.

The chain employs TRBV3-1 (or the pseudogene TRBV3-2) and TRBJ2-5; 7 positions match TRBD1. V was pared by 5 bases and J by 2 bases, with 8 bases of the junction left unmatched. CDR1 LGHDT and CDR2 YNNKEL come from the germline V gene (reference sequence). CDR3 length: 15 amino acids. The CDR3 reads CASSKRTGRQETQYF. In nucleotides, the CDR3 is TGTGCCAGCAGCAAAAGGACAGGTCGGCAAGAGACCCAGTACTTC.

The chain combines TRBV30 with TRBJ1-6; D not resolved. There are 15 residues in the CDR3. V dropped 0 bases and J dropped 0 bases, with 6 bases sitting between them. Looked up from germline, CDR1 is GTSNPN and CDR2 is SVGIG (reference sequence). In DNA, the CDR3 is TGTGCCTGGAGTGTCGGACTCTCCTATAATTCACCCCTCCACTTT. Protein sequence: CAWSVGLSYNSPLHF.

This clone was seen just once. This chain uses TRBV5-1 with TRBJ2-5; the match to TRBD2 covers 9 bases. The CDR3 runs 14 residues. Trimming removed 5 bases from V and 5 bases from J; junction bases left unmatched: 7. Germline V CDR1 and CDR2: SGHRS, YFSETQ. The chain's CDR3 is CASRRSGGYETQYF. Written as DNA, the CDR3 is TGCGCCAGCAGAAGGAGCGGGGGGTATGAGACCCAGTACTTC. Complete variable domain (other parts from reference TRBV5-1 and TRBJ2-5): KAGVTQTPRYLIKTRGQQVTLSCSPISGHRSVSWYQQTPGQGLQFLFEYFSETQRNKGNFPGRFSGRQFSNSRSEMNVSTLELGDSALYLCASRRSGGYETQYFGPGTRLLVL.

Only a few counts were recorded for this clone. V usage is TRBV27 and J usage is TRBJ1-5, with D unresolved. The V gene lost 4 bases and the J gene lost 5 bases, with 6 bases spanning the gap. CDR1 and CDR2 (germline): MNHEY, SMNVEV (reference sequence). This CDR3 spans 12 amino acids. CDR3 nucleotides: TGTGCCAGCAGTTCCCCTTATCAGCCCCAGCATTTT. Encoded protein: CASSSPYQPQHF.

The V call is TRBV2, the J call TRBJ1-1; 8 bases match TRBD1. The CDR3 has 15 residues. The V segment lost 6 bases and the J segment 4 bases; nucleotides outside the gene matches: 10. The germline V gene has CDR1 SNHLY and CDR2 FYNNEI. This chain's CDR3 is CASRRQGLESTEAFF. Here the CDR3 DNA reads TGTGCCAGCAGGCGACAGGGGTTAGAGAGCACTGAAGCTTTCTTT.

Notes on this clone: In the same sample, other DNA sequences code for this CDR3. The chain couples TRBV7-9 to TRBJ1-2; D perhaps matches TRBD1 (5 bases). V lost 3 bases and J lost 8, with 13 bases in between. Germline CDR1 is SEHNR and CDR2 is FQNEAQ (reference sequence). CDR3 length equals 13 residues. The CDR3 region is CASSLGQGGGYTF. As DNA, the CDR3 is TGTGCCAGCAGCTTGGGCCAGGGAGGAGGCTACACCTTC.

The gene calls are TRBV28 and TRBJ1-5; D is unclear. Germline CDR1 MDHEN, CDR2 SYDVKM. Trimming removed 3 bases from V and 6 bases from J, with 12 bases in between. The CDR3 length is 14 residues. The CDR3 bases are TGTGCCAGCAGTTTTTCCCGGTATGGTCAGCCCCAGCATTTT. Protein product: CASSFSRYGQPQHF.

This clone was seen only once. The chain has TRBV7-2 and TRBJ1-6; TRBD1 aligns across 7 bases. The V segment lost 5 bases and the J segment 6 bases; nucleotides outside the gene matches: 7. The CDR3 has 15 residues. Germline loops: CDR1 SGHTA, CDR2 FQGNSA. Here the CDR3 reads CASSPLRQGNSPLHF. The CDR3 nucleotides read TGTGCCAGCAGCCCATTGAGACAGGGTAATTCACCCCTCCACTTT.

The chain recombines TRBV29-1 with TRBJ2-5; D not resolved. The germline gives CDR1 SQVTM, CDR2 ANQGSEA. The CDR3 length is 11 residues. V dropped 2 bases and J dropped 4 bases, with 5 bases sitting between them. CDR3 DNA: TGCAGCGTTGAATCTACAGAGACCCAGTACTTC. Translating gives CSVESTETQYF. The entire variable domain, with the rest obtained from reference TRBV29-1 and TRBJ2-5, is as follows: SAVISQKPSRDICQRGTSLTIQCQVDSQVTMMFWYRQQPGQSLTLIATANQGSEATYESGFVIDKFPISRPNLTFSTLTVSNMSPEDSSIYLCSVESTETQYFGPGTRLLVL.

Here the CDR3 DNA reads TGTGCCAGCAGTTTAGGTGGGTCAGGGGCCTCCCTCTATGGCTACACCTTC. It yields the protein CASSLGGSGASLYGYTF. J is TRBJ1-2 and V is TRBV28; D is perhaps TRBD1 (6 bases). Deletions cut 2 bases from V and 4 bases from J, with 20 bases between. The CDR3 has 17 amino acids. Germline V gene data show CDR1 as MDHEN and CDR2 as SYDVKM.

The chain is built from TRBV19 and TRBJ1-3; a weak D match, TRBD1 (6 bases). Germline V gives CDR1 LNHDA, CDR2 SQIVND (reference sequence). The CDR3 covers 14 residues. The V and J ends lost 8 bases and 2 bases respectively, with 13 bases between them. Here the CDR3 DNA reads TGTGCCAGTCGGGACAAAATAACTGGAAACACCATATATTTT. Protein sequence: CASRDKITGNTIYF.

The rearrangement joins TRBV19 to TRBJ1-5, with 7 bases aligning to TRBD1. Germline CDR1 is LNHDA and CDR2 is SQIVND (reference sequence). The CDR3 spans 20 residues. V was clipped by 3 bases and J by 3 bases; unmatched bases: 20. The CDR3 region is CASSMPLLGQAGGTNQPQHF. CDR3 nucleotides: TGTGCCAGTAGTATGCCCCTTCTTGGACAGGCCGGGGGAACCAATCAGCCCCAGCATTTT.

The V and J genes are TRBV24-1 and TRBJ2-7; 8 nucleotides align to TRBD1. Germline trimming cut 2 bases from V and 6 bases from J; bases unmatched to any gene: 5. This CDR3 contains 14 residues. Germline CDR1 is KGHDR and CDR2 is SFDVKD. Here the CDR3 reads CATSDWTGKGEQYF. The CDR3 DNA is TGTGCCACCAGTGATTGGACAGGGAAGGGCGAGCAGTACTTC.

Only one count was recorded for this clone. The chain joins TRBV6-5 to TRBJ2-7; TRBD2 is a possible D gene (6 bases). The CDR3 has 15 amino acids. Trimming took off 7 bases at V and 5 bases at J, with 21 bases between the two ends. CDR1 MNHEY and CDR2 SVGAGI come from the germline V gene. In DNA form, the CDR3 reads TGTGCCAGCACCCCCAGCGGGCTCCATTTCAACGAGCAGTACTTC. Translated, it gives CASTPSGLHFNEQYF.

This chain joins TRBV5-1 and TRBJ1-2; 7 bases are shared with TRBD1. CDR1 is SGHRS, CDR2 YFSETQ, per germline. With V trimmed by 1 base and J by 8 bases, 8 bases remained unmatched. The CDR3 extends over 14 amino acids. CDR3 in amino acids: CASSLFTDRAGYTF. For the CDR3, the DNA is TGCGCCAGCAGCTTGTTTACTGACAGGGCCGGCTACACCTTC.

The rearrangement uses TRBV4-3 and TRBJ1-1; D is undetermined. V was shortened by 3 bases and J by 5 bases, with 19 bases between the two germline ends. The CDR3 covers 16 residues. Germline V lookup: CDR1 LGHNA, CDR2 YSLEER. CDR3 sequence: CASSQGLGEAGTEAFF. CDR3 DNA sequence: TGCGCCAGCAGCCAGGGTTTAGGTGAAGCGGGGACTGAAGCTTTCTTT.

This chain connects TRBV23-1 to TRBJ1-2, with 10 bases that match TRBD1. TRBV23-1 is an ORF, and what it does is uncertain. Trimming removed 3 bases from V and 8 bases from J; junction bases left unmatched: 15. This CDR3 contains 17 residues. The CDR3 is CASSHALTGGAKEGYTF. The CDR3 coding sequence is TGCGCCAGCAGTCACGCCTTGACAGGGGGCGCGAAAGAAGGCTACACCTTC.

V usage is TRBV7-9 and J usage is TRBJ2-3; D might be TRBD2 (6 bases). The CDR3 contains 19 residues. CDR1 is SEHNR, CDR2 FQNEAQ, per germline (reference sequence). The V and J ends lost 5 bases and 1 base respectively, with 25 bases between them. Here the CDR3 DNA reads TGTGCCAGCAGCCCAAAATCCCCCGCAGGACTAAGCCGCACAGATACGCAGTATTTT. This encodes CASSPKSPAGLSRTDTQYF.

The V call is TRBV7-2, the J call TRBJ1-2; TRBD1 aligns across 7 bases. After removal of 5 bases from V and 11 bases from J, the junction contained 8 bases not matched to a gene. CDR3 length: 12 amino acids. From germline, CDR1 is SGHTA and CDR2 FQGNSA. The CDR3 sequence is CASSPRQGRYTF. CDR3 DNA: TGTGCCAGCAGCCCTCGACAGGGCCGGTACACCTTC.

This chain uses TRBV29-1 with TRBJ2-7, with D maybe TRBD1 (6 bases). V dropped 6 bases and J dropped 5 bases, with 14 bases sitting between them. Germline values: CDR1 SQVTM, CDR2 ANQGSEA. This CDR3 region has 12 residues. As DNA, the CDR3 is TGCAGCGTGGGACACACGTCGCACGAGCAGTACTTC. Its translation: CSVGHTSHEQYF.

The CDR3 region is CASSFVQGNSPLHF. The CDR3 DNA reads TGTGCCAGCAGTTTTGTGCAGGGTAATTCACCCCTCCACTTT. The chain couples TRBV27 to TRBJ1-6; a weak D match, TRBD1 (5 bases). This CDR3 is built from 14 residues. Trimming removed 3 bases at V and 6 bases at J, with 9 bases between. Germline lookup yields CDR1 MNHEY and CDR2 SMNVEV (reference sequence).

This clone was found once. The V and J genes are TRBV5-1 and TRBJ1-1, with D perhaps TRBD1 (6 bases). Germline V CDR1 and CDR2: SGHRS, YFSETQ. The CDR3 is 15 amino acids. V lost 3 bases, J lost 1 base, and 13 bases lay in between. The CDR3 bases are TGCGCCAGCAGCTCGACAGGAGCAGGGAACACTGAAGCTTTCTTT. Residues: CASSSTGAGNTEAFF.